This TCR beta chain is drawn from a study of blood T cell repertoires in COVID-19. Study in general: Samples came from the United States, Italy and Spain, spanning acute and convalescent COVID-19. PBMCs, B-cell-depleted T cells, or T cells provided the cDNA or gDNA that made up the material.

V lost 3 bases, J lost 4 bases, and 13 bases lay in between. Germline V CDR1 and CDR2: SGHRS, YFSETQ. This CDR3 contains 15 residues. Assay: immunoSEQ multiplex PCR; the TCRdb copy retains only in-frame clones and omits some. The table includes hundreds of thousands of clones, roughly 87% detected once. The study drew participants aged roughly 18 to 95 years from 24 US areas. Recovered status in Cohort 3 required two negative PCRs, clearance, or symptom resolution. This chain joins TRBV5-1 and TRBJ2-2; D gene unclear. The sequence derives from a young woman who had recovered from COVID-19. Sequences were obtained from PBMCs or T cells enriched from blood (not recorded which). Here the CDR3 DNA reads TGCGCCAGCAGCTCCCAACCCCTATCCACCGGGGAGCTGTTTTTT. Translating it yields CASSSQPLSTGELFF.